The rows below give T cell receptor beta chains drawn from one sample of a study of neoadjuvant anti-PD-1 for oral cavity cancer. This table comes from immunoSEQ multiplex PCR, and its TCRdb copy is limited to in-frame clones, with some not included. Found here are 11,000 to 15,000 clones, 76% of them singletons; the top ten hold over 2%. The sample here was PBMCs, taken after nivolumab (anti-PD-1) treatment. These receptors came from a person between 35 and 79 years old with oral cavity squamous cell carcinoma. The CDR3 runs from the conserved cysteine through the conserved F or W. The D gene is left open where the match is weak. Clone size appears in some rows only: once, few, many, or a class for an expanded clone.

-,TRBV29-1,-,TRBJ1-3,CSGGSDSGNTIYF,TGCAGCGGGGGCAGCGATTCTGGAAACACCATATATTTT
-,TRBV7-3,TRBD2,TRBJ2-1,CASSVRLAGGRQFF,TGTGCCAGCAGCGTCAGACTAGCGGGAGGTCGGCAGTTCTTC
-,TRBV11-2,-,TRBJ1-1,CASSALVGTGTNTEAFF,TGTGCCAGCAGCGCCTTAGTGGGGACGGGGACGAACACTGAAGCTTTCTTT
-,TRBV7-9,-,TRBJ2-3,CASSPADYYTDTQYF,TGTGCCAGCAGCCCAGCAGACTATTACACAGATACGCAGTATTTT
-,TRBV9,-,TRBJ2-3,CASGTGFSTDTQYF,TGTGCCAGTGGAACAGGGTTTAGCACAGATACGCAGTATTTT
-,TRBV6-6,-,TRBJ1-5,CASSYSTQGGPQHF,TGTGCCAGCAGTTACTCGACACAGGGAGGACCCCAGCATTTT
few,TRBV28,TRBD1,TRBJ2-7,CASSLTGTATIRGQYF,TGTGCCAGCAGTTTAACTGGGACAGCGACCATACGAGGGCAGTACTTC
-,TRBV9,-,TRBJ1-2,CASSQRLGGYTF,TGTGCCAGCAGCCAAAGGTTGGGGGGCTACACCTTC
-,TRBV11-2,-,TRBJ2-2,CASSPRGFNTGELFF,TGTGCCAGCAGCCCCCGGGGGTTTAACACCGGGGAGCTGTTTTTT
-,TRBV19,TRBD2,TRBJ2-3,CASSLGLAVNTQYF,TGTGCCAGTAGTTTGGGACTAGCGGTAAATACGCAGTATTTT
-,TRBV5-5,-,TRBJ1-5,CASSFDFSNQPQHF,TGTGCCAGCAGCTTTGACTTTAGCAATCAGCCCCAGCATTTT
once,TRBV27,-,TRBJ1-2,CASSLQGIGYTF,TGTGCCAGCAGTTTACAGGGGATTGGCTACACCTTC
-,TRBV20-1,-,TRBJ2-7,CSAREGHEQYF,TGCAGTGCTAGAGAGGGCCACGAGCAGTACTTC
once,TRBV2,TRBD1,TRBJ2-7,CASSMGPGQGSYEQYF,TGTGCCAGCAGCATGGGACCGGGACAGGGGTCCTACGAGCAGTACTTC
-,TRBV7-2,-,TRBJ1-1,CASSFSSYYTEAFF,TGTGCCAGCAGCTTCTCTTCTTACTACACTGAAGCTTTCTTT
-,TRBV7-6,-,TRBJ1-4,CASSLATHDNEKLFF,TGTGCCAGCAGCTTGGCCACCCATGACAATGAAAAACTGTTTTTT
-,TRBV7-9,-,TRBJ1-4,CASSSAGMPNEKLFF,TGTGCCAGCAGCTCGGCAGGGATGCCTAATGAAAAACTGTTTTTT
-,TRBV6-1,TRBD1,TRBJ1-5,CASSEGQGGTSNQPQHF,TGTGCCAGCAGTGAGGGACAGGGGGGAACTAGCAATCAGCCCCAGCATTTT
few,TRBV5-1,TRBD1,TRBJ2-5,CASSLGQGMGETQYF,TGCGCCAGCAGCTTGGGACAGGGAATGGGAGAGACCCAGTACTTC
-,TRBV6-6,TRBD1,TRBJ1-2,CASSPGQGSTYGYTF,TGTGCCAGCAGCCCTGGACAGGGGAGTACCTATGGCTACACCTTC
-,TRBV10-2,-,TRBJ1-5,CASSRDRLSQPQHF,TGCGCCAGCAGTCGGGACCGCCTGAGCCAGCCCCAGCATTTT
-,TRBV7-9,TRBD1,TRBJ2-7,CASSLGDRGAYEQYF,TGTGCCAGCAGCTTAGGAGACAGGGGGGCCTACGAGCAGTACTTC
-,TRBV30,-,TRBJ2-6,CAWSGGGANVLTF,TGTGCCTGGAGTGGAGGTGGGGCCAACGTCCTGACTTTC
-,TRBV4-1,-,TRBJ1-1,CASSQTITRGNTEAFF,TGCGCCAGCAGCCAAACGATAACAAGAGGAAACACTGAAGCTTTCTTT
-,TRBV5-1,-,TRBJ1-1,CASSLESNTEAFF,TGCGCCAGCAGCTTGGAAAGCAACACTGAAGCTTTCTTT
-,TRBV15,TRBD2,TRBJ2-3,CATSETSGRTDTQYF,TGTGCCACCAGTGAGACTAGCGGGAGGACAGATACGCAGTATTTT
-,TRBV11-2,TRBD2,TRBJ2-3,CASSPAGVRDTQYF,TGTGCCAGCAGCCCAGCGGGGGTGAGGGATACGCAGTATTTT
few,TRBV4-1,TRBD1,TRBJ1-5,CASSPGQGALSNQPQHF,TGCGCCAGCAGCCCAGGGCAGGGGGCCCTTAGCAATCAGCCCCAGCATTTT
-,TRBV12-5,TRBD1,TRBJ1-1,CASGSTGTGASMGTEAFF,TGTGCTAGTGGTTCAACCGGGACAGGGGCGTCCATGGGCACTGAAGCTTTCTTT
-,TRBV9,-,TRBJ1-3,CASSSLRSGNTIYF,TGTGCCAGCAGTTCACTCCGCTCTGGAAACACCATATATTTT
once,TRBV10-3,TRBD2,TRBJ2-1,CAISGLAGTYNEQFF,TGTGCCATCAGTGGCCTAGCGGGCACGTACAATGAGCAGTTCTTC
-,TRBV30,TRBD1,TRBJ1-5,CAWRGGGGPQPQHF,TGTGCCTGGAGGGGGGGAGGGGGCCCTCAGCCCCAGCATTTT
few,TRBV6-1,-,TRBJ1-5,CASSESSGEGNQPQHF,TGTGCCAGCAGTGAATCGTCAGGGGAGGGCAATCAGCCCCAGCATTTT
-,TRBV13,-,TRBJ2-5,CASSLAWTAGGETQYF,TGTGCCAGCAGCTTAGCGTGGACGGCTGGAGGGGAGACCCAGTACTTC
few,TRBV6-1,-,TRBJ1-1,CASSGQLNMNTEAFF,TGTGCCAGCAGTGGTCAGTTAAACATGAACACTGAAGCTTTCTTT
-,TRBV6-6,-,TRBJ1-1,CASTPTAMNTEAFF,TGTGCCAGCACCCCAACAGCTATGAACACTGAAGCTTTCTTT
-,TRBV7-8,-,TRBJ1-2,CASSLGQGYGYTF,TGTGCCAGCAGCTTAGGTCAGGGCTATGGCTACACCTTC
-,TRBV25-1,TRBD1,TRBJ2-7,CASSDAGTGDEQYF,TGTGCCAGCAGTGATGCCGGGACAGGGGACGAGCAGTACTTC
few,TRBV4-1,TRBD1,TRBJ1-2,CASSQDPGTGTGDGYTF,TGCGCCAGCAGCCAAGATCCCGGGACAGGCACAGGGGATGGCTACACCTTC
-,TRBV30,-,TRBJ1-5,CAWSVWGGDQPQHF,TGTGCCTGGAGTGTATGGGGGGGAGATCAGCCCCAGCATTTT
-,TRBV7-6,-,TRBJ2-1,CASSLQTWEQFF,TGTGCCAGCAGCTTGCAAACCTGGGAGCAGTTCTTC
-,TRBV5-1,-,TRBJ2-6,CASRQRAGANVLTF,TGCGCCAGTAGGCAGAGGGCTGGGGCCAACGTCCTGACTTTC
-,TRBV4-1,TRBD2,TRBJ2-1,CASSLRGGSSYNEQFF,TGCGCCAGCAGTCTCCGAGGCGGGAGCTCCTACAATGAGCAGTTCTTC
few,TRBV19,-,TRBJ1-2,CASSKWGYGYTF,TGTGCCAGTAGTAAATGGGGGTATGGCTACACCTTC
-,TRBV7-9,TRBD1,TRBJ1-1,CASSVTGNKAFF,TGTGCCAGCAGCGTGACAGGGAATAAAGCTTTCTTT
-,TRBV5-8,-,TRBJ2-1,CASLQGWSYNEQFF,TGTGCCAGTCTTCAGGGGTGGTCCTACAATGAGCAGTTCTTC
-,TRBV7-9,TRBD1,TRBJ2-1,CASSPLQGDSYNEQFF,TGTGCCAGCAGCCCATTGCAGGGGGACTCCTACAATGAGCAGTTCTTC
once,TRBV7-8,TRBD1,TRBJ2-2,CASSLAHRGRTGELFF,TGTGCCAGCAGCTTAGCGCACAGGGGGCGTACCGGGGAGCTGTTTTTT
few,TRBV9,TRBD1,TRBJ1-2,CASSVSRQGIDYGYTF,TGTGCCAGCAGCGTTTCTCGACAGGGAATTGACTATGGCTACACCTTC
-,TRBV7-9,TRBD1,TRBJ1-2,CASSLLTGGADGYTF,TGTGCCAGCAGCTTATTGACAGGGGGCGCAGATGGCTACACCTTC
once,TRBV7-2,TRBD1,TRBJ1-2,CASSHRGGRRYGYTF,TGTGCCAGCAGCCACAGGGGGGGGCGCCGCTATGGCTACACCTTC
-,TRBV28,-,TRBJ2-7,CASSWGHEQYF,TGTGCCAGCAGCTGGGGTCACGAGCAGTACTTC
-,TRBV28,-,TRBJ1-1,CASGRPGEAFF,TGTGCCAGCGGAAGACCGGGTGAAGCTTTCTTT
-,TRBV9,-,TRBJ2-1,CASSVTQTHNEQFF,TGTGCCAGCAGCGTAACTCAAACTCACAATGAGCAGTTCTTC